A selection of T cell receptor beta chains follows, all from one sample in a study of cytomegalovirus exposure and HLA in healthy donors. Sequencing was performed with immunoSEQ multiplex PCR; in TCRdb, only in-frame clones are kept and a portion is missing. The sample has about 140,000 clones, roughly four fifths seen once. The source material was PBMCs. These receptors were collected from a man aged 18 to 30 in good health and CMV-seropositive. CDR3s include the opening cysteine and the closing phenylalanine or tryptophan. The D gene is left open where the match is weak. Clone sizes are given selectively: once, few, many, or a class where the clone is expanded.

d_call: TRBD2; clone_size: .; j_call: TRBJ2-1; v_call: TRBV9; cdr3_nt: TGTGCCAGCAGCGTAACTAGCGGACCCAAATATGAGCAGTTCTTC; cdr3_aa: CASSVTSGPKYEQFF
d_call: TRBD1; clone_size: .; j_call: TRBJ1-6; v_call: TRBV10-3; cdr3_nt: TGTGCCATCAGGGGGACAGACTATAATTCACCCCTCCACTTT; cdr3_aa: CAIRGTDYNSPLHF
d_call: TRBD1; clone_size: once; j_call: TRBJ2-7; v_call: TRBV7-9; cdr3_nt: TGTGCCAGCAGCTCCCGGACAGGGCCCTCCTACGAGCAGTACTTC; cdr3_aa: CASSSRTGPSYEQYF
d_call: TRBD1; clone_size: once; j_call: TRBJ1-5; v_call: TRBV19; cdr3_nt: TGTGCCAGTGGGGACAGGGTAAGCAATCAGCCCCAGCATTTT; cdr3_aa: CASGDRVSNQPQHF
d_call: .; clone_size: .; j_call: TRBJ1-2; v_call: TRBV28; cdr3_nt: TGTGCCAGCAGTTTAGAGGGGGTGTTTTATGGCTACACCTTC; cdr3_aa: CASSLEGVFYGYTF
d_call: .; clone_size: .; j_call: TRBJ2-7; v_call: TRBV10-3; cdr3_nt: TGTGCCATCAGAGAAGGGGCCGCAACCTACGAGCAGTACTTC; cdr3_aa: CAIREGAATYEQYF
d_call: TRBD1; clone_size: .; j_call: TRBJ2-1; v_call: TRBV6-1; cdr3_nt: TGTGCCAGCACCCGCTTGGGACAGGGAGACAATGAGCAGTTCTTC; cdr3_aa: CASTRLGQGDNEQFF
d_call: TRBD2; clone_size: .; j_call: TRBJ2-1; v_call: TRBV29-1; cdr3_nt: TGCAGCGTTGGGGGTAGCGGGAGGGCCTTTAGCTCCTACAATGAGCAGTTCTTC; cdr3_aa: CSVGGSGRAFSSYNEQFF
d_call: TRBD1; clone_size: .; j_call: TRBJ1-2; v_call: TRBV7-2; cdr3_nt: TGTGCCAGCAGCTTAGGGACAGGGCCTAACTATGGCTACACCTTC; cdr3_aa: CASSLGTGPNYGYTF
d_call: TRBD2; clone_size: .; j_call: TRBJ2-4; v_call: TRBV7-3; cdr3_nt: TGTGCCAGCAGCTTAAGCGGGAGCCCATTCGGGGCCAAAAACATTCAGTACTTC; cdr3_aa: CASSLSGSPFGAKNIQYF
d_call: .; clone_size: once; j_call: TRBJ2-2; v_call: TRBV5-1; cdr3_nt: TGCGCCAGCAGCCGCGGTGGCGCGAACACCGGGGAGCTGTTTTTT; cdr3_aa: CASSRGGANTGELFF
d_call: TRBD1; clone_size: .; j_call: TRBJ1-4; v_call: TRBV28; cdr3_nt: TGTGCCAGCAAAACAGGGGGCCTCAAGGGTGAAAAACTGTTTTTT; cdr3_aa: CASKTGGLKGEKLFF
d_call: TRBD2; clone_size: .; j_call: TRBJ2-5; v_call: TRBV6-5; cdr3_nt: TGTGCCAGCAGTTACAGTTTAGCGGGCCACCAAGAGACCCAGTACTTC; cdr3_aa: CASSYSLAGHQETQYF
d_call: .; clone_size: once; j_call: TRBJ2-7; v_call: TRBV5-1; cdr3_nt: TGCGCCAGCAGCGTAAAGAGCTACGAGCAGTACTTC; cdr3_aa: CASSVKSYEQYF
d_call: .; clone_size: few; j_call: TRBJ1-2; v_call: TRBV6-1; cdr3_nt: TGTGCCAGCAGTGAAAGGGGATCTAACTATGGCTACACCTTC; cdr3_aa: CASSERGSNYGYTF
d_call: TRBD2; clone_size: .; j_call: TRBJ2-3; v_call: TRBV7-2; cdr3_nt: TGTGCCAGCAGCTTAGTGGCTAGCGGGACAGATACGCAGTATTTT; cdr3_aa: CASSLVASGTDTQYF
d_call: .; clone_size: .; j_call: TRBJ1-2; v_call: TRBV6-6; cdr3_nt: TGTGCCAGCAGTTACTCGATGGAGGGAATGGCAACTGGCTACACCTTC; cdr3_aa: CASSYSMEGMATGYTF
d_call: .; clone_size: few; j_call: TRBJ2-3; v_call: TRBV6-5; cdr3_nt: TGTGCCAGCAGTTACTCGAGGTTTAGCACAGATACGCAGTATTTT; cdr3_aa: CASSYSRFSTDTQYF
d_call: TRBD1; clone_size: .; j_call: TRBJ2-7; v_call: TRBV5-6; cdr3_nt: TGTGCCAGCAGCTTCCTACAGGGGACAACTTACTACGAGCAGTACTTC; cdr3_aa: CASSFLQGTTYYEQYF
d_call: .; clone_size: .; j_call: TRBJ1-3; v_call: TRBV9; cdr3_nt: TGTGCCAGCAGCCGAATCCCAACAGGCGTCTATGGAAACACCATATATTTT; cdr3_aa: CASSRIPTGVYGNTIYF
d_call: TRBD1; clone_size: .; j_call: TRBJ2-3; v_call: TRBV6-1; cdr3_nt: TGTGCCAGCAGTGAACAGGCTTGGACAGGGGTTCGAGATACGCAGTATTTT; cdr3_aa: CASSEQAWTGVRDTQYF
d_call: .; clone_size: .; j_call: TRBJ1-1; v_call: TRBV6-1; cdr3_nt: TGTGCCAGCGTCAGGGGTAACACTGAAGCTTTCTTT; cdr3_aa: CASVRGNTEAFF